These T cell receptor beta chains were read from a single sample in a study of shared clonotypes between healthy human individuals. Only in-frame clones appear in the TCRdb table, and some are missing; sequencing was by immunoSEQ multiplex PCR. The sample lists about 2.4 million clones, more than 90% occurring once. Sequencing was performed on naive CD4+ T cells sorted from blood. The receptors come from a man between 18 and 35 years old in good health. CDR3s include the opening cysteine and the closing phenylalanine or tryptophan. The D gene is left open where the match is weak. The size field is filled for only some rows; it gives once, few, many or a size class.

TGTGCCAGCAGCTTAGCGGCAGGTCGGGGGTCGAATCAGCCCCAGCATTTT CASSLAAGRGSNQPQHF . TRBJ1-5 TRBV7-2 .
TGCAGCGCGGGACAGCGAATTACCACAGATACGCAGTATTTT CSAGQRITTDTQYF TRBD1 TRBJ2-3 TRBV29-1 .
TGTGCCAGCAGCTTTATCGGTAATTCACCCCTCCACTTT CASSFIGNSPLHF . TRBJ1-6 TRBV7-2 .
TGCGCCAGCAAGAACCCTAGCGGAACAGATACGCAGTATTTT CASKNPSGTDTQYF TRBD2 TRBJ2-3 TRBV5-1 .
TGTGCCAGCAGCAAAACAGGGAAAGAGACCCAGTACTTC CASSKTGKETQYF . TRBJ2-5 TRBV7-9 .
TGTGCCAGCAGCTTATCTGGACTAGCGGCCTACGAGCAGTACTTC CASSLSGLAAYEQYF TRBD2 TRBJ2-7 TRBV7-2 .
TGTGCCAGCAGCCGAACTAGCGGGTTAATCTACGAGCAGTACTTC CASSRTSGLIYEQYF TRBD2 TRBJ2-7 TRBV4-2 .
TGTGCCAGCAGTACGAACCGGGGGCCTCATGGCAATGAGCAGTTCTTC CASSTNRGPHGNEQFF . TRBJ2-1 TRBV27 .
TGTGCCAGCAGTGACCGGGGGACCCGAAACTATGGCTACACCTTC CASSDRGTRNYGYTF . TRBJ1-2 TRBV2 .
TGTGCCAGCTCATCGGGCAGGGGGAGCTCCTACGAGCAGTACTTC CASSSGRGSSYEQYF TRBD1 TRBJ2-7 TRBV18 .
TGTGCCAGCAGCTCGCAGCAGGGGCGCTCTAACCAAGAGACCCAGTACTTC CASSSQQGRSNQETQYF . TRBJ2-5 TRBV7-2 .
TGTGCCAGAAGCCCCGGGACTTCGTCTGGGGGTGGCTACGAGCAGTACTTC CARSPGTSSGGGYEQYF . TRBJ2-7 TRBV5-3 .
TGTGCCAGCAGCAATTGGTACGAGCAGTACTTC CASSNWYEQYF . TRBJ2-7 TRBV28 .
TGTGCCAGCAGCGTAGGCAGGAACGGGGAGCTGTTTTTT CASSVGRNGELFF . TRBJ2-2 TRBV9 .
TGCGCCAGCAGCCCCAGAGTCGGGACTGAAGCTTTCTTT CASSPRVGTEAFF . TRBJ1-1 TRBV5-1 few
TGTGCCAGTAGTATAGATACAGGGGCGTCCTACGAGCAGTACTTC CASSIDTGASYEQYF TRBD1 TRBJ2-7 TRBV19 .
TGTGCCAGTAGTACCCTAGCGGCAGTCTCCTACAATGAGCAGTTCTTC CASSTLAAVSYNEQFF TRBD2 TRBJ2-1 TRBV19 .
TGTGCCAGCTCACGGGACAGTTTTGAGGAGCAGTACTTC CASSRDSFEEQYF TRBD1 TRBJ2-7 TRBV18 .
TGTGCCAGCAGTTTATTTTCCCGGGGTACCGGTTCCTACGAGCAGTACTTC CASSLFSRGTGSYEQYF . TRBJ2-7 TRBV27 .
TGTGCCAGCAGTTTATTGGGACTAGCGGGCTACGAGCAGTACTTC CASSLLGLAGYEQYF TRBD2 TRBJ2-7 TRBV27 .
TGTGCCAGCAGTTTAAGGCAGGGAAATGGCAATCAGCCCCAGCATTTT CASSLRQGNGNQPQHF . TRBJ1-5 TRBV27 .
TGTGCCAGCAGCCCGAGGACAGGTTTAACTGAAGCTTTCTTT CASSPRTGLTEAFF TRBD1 TRBJ1-1 TRBV11-2 few
TGTGCCAGCACCCTTCGGGGGGCGATGATAATGAACACTGAAGCTTTCTTT CASTLRGAMIMNTEAFF . TRBJ1-1 TRBV27 .
TGCGCCAGCAGCCCGGGACAGGCCGCCTACAATGAGCAGTTCTTC CASSPGQAAYNEQFF TRBD1 TRBJ2-1 TRBV5-1 .
TGTGCCATCAATGGCCAGGGTGGGCTGTTTGGCTACACCTTC CAINGQGGLFGYTF . TRBJ1-2 TRBV10-3 .
TGTGCCAGCAGTGCGGACCTAAGGACAGATACGCAGTATTTT CASSADLRTDTQYF . TRBJ2-3 TRBV5-5 .
TGTGCCAGCAGCCGACCGGGACCCACCACAGATACGCAGTATTTT CASSRPGPTTDTQYF . TRBJ2-3 TRBV14 .
TGTGCCAGCAGCGTGGCCGGGGCAACGGATACGCAGTATTTT CASSVAGATDTQYF . TRBJ2-3 TRBV9 once
TGCGCCAGCAGCCAACGGGACAGGGACAATGAGCAGTTCTTC CASSQRDRDNEQFF TRBD1 TRBJ2-1 TRBV4-1 .
TGTGCCAGCAGTGCATTGGCGTCTAGCACAGATACGCAGTATTTT CASSALASSTDTQYF . TRBJ2-3 TRBV2 .
TGTGCCAGCAGGAGGGGGGCCGGGATTTATGGCTACACCTTC CASRRGAGIYGYTF . TRBJ1-2 TRBV5-8 .
TGTGCCAGCAGTGAGTGGACAGGGTACAATCAGCCCCAGCATTTT CASSEWTGYNQPQHF TRBD1 TRBJ1-5 TRBV6-1 .
TGTGCCAGCAGCTCGGGACTAGCGGAATTATACGAGCAGTACTTC CASSSGLAELYEQYF TRBD2 TRBJ2-7 TRBV7-9 .
TGTGCCAGCAGTTTAGCTTGGGGGCTCGAGCAGTACTTC CASSLAWGLEQYF . TRBJ2-7 TRBV28 .
TGTGCCAGCAGCCCGGGACAGGGCGGAGAGACCCAGTACTTC CASSPGQGGETQYF TRBD1 TRBJ2-5 TRBV7-9 once
TGCACCCTGCGGGGGGACGATGAAAAACTGTTTTTT CTLRGDDEKLFF . TRBJ1-4 TRBV29-1 .
TGTGCCAGCAGCCCGGGACTGCAAGAGACCCAGTACTTC CASSPGLQETQYF . TRBJ2-5 TRBV11-2 .
TGTGCCAGCAGACCGACTGGTAGCTCCTACGAGCAGTACTTC CASRPTGSSYEQYF . TRBJ2-7 TRBV7-9 .
TGTGCCAGCAGCTTAGCGGGGTTTGAGCAGTTCTTC CASSLAGFEQFF . TRBJ2-1 TRBV7-9 .
TGTGCCAGTAGTATTGATCAGGGAAGCACAGATACGCAGTATTTT CASSIDQGSTDTQYF . TRBJ2-3 TRBV19 .
TGTGCCAGTAGCCAGGGTACCACTTCACCCCTCCACTTT CASSQGTTSPLHF . TRBJ1-6 TRBV19 few
TGTGCAAGCAGGCAGGGGGTTGGAAACACCATATATTTT CASRQGVGNTIYF TRBD1 TRBJ1-3 TRBV6-5 few
TGTGCCAGCTCACGGCAGGGGGCGATCGGCTACACCTTC CASSRQGAIGYTF TRBD1 TRBJ1-2 TRBV18 .
TGTGCCAGCAGCACAGGGAACGGATTCACAGATACGCAGTATTTT CASSTGNGFTDTQYF . TRBJ2-3 TRBV7-3 .
TGTGCCAGCAGCTTATATTTTTCGGGGCGTCAGCCCCAGCATTTT CASSLYFSGRQPQHF . TRBJ1-5 TRBV5-5 once
TGTGCCAGCAGTGACAGGGGGCTAGCCAATGGCTACACCTTC CASSDRGLANGYTF TRBD1 TRBJ1-2 TRBV2 once
TGTGCCAGCTCACCACCAGGGGAAACTGGAAACACCATATATTTT CASSPPGETGNTIYF . TRBJ1-3 TRBV18 once
TGCGCCAGCAGCCAAGATCCGGGGGCCCAACCATACGAGCAGTACTTC CASSQDPGAQPYEQYF . TRBJ2-7 TRBV4-1 .
TGTGCCATCAGGCTAACCAGTGCGGGAGGAGACACAGATACGCAGTATTTT CAIRLTSAGGDTDTQYF TRBD2 TRBJ2-3 TRBV10-3 .
TGTGCCAGCAGTTACACGGCTCGACAAGAGACCCAGTACTTC CASSYTARQETQYF . TRBJ2-5 TRBV6-6 .